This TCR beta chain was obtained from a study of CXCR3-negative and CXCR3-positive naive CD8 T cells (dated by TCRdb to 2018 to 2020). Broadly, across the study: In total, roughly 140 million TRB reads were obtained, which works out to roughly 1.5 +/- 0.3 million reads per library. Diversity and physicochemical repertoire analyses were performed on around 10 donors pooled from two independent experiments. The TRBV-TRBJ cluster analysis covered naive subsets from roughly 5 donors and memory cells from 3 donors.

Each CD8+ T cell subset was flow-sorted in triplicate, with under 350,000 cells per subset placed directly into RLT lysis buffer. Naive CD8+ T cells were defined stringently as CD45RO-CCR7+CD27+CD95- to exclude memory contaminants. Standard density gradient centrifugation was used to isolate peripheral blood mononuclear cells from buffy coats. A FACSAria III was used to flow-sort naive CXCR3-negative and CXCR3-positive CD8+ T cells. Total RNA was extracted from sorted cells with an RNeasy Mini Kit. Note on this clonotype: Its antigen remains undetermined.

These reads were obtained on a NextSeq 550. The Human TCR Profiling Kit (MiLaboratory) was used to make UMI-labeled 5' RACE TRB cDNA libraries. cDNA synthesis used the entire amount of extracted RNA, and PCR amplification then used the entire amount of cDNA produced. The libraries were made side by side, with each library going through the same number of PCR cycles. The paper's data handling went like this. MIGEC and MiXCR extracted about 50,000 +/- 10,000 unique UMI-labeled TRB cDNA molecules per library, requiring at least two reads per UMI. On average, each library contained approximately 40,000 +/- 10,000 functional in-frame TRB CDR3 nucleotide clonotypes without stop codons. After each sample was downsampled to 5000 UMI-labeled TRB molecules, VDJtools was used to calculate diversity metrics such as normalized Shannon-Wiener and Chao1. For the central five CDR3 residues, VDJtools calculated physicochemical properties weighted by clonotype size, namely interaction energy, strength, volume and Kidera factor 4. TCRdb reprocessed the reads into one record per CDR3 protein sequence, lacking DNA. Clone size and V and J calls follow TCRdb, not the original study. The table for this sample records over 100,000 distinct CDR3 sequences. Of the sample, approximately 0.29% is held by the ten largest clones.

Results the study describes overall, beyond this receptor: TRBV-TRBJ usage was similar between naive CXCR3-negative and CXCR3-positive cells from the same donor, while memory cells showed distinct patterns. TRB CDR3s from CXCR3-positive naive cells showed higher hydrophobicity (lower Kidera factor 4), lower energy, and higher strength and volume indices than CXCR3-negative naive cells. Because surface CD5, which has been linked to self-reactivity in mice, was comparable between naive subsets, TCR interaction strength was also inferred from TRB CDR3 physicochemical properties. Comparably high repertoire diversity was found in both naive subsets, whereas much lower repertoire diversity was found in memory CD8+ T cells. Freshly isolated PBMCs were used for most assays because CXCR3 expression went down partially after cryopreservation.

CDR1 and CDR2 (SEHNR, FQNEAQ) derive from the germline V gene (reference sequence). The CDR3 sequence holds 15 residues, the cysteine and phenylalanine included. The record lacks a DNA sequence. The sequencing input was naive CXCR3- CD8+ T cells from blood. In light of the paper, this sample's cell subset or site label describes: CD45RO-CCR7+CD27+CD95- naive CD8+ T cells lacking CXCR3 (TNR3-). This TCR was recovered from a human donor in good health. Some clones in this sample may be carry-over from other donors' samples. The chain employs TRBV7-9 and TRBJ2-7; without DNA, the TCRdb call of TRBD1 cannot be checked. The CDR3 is CASSPITGQGHEQYF.